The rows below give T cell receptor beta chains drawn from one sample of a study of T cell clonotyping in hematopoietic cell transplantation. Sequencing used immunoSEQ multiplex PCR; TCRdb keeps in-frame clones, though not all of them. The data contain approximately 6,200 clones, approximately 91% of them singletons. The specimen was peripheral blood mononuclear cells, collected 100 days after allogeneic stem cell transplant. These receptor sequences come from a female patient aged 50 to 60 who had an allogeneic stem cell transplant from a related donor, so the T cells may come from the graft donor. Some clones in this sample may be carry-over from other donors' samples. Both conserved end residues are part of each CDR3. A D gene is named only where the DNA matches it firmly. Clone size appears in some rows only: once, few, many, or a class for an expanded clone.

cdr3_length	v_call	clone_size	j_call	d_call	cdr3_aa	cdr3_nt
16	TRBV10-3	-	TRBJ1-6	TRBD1	CAINPGQGAKNSPLHF	TGTGCCATCAATCCGGGACAGGGGGCAAAGAATTCACCCCTCCACTTT
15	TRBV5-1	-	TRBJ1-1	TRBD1	CASRYGQGQNTEAFF	TGCGCCAGCAGATACGGACAGGGACAGAACACTGAAGCTTTCTTT
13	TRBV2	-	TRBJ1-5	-	CASSEQSNQPQHF	TGTGCCAGCAGTGAACAGAGCAATCAGCCCCAGCATTTT
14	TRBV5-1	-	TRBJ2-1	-	CASSLGTQDNEQFF	TGCGCCAGCAGCTTAGGGACGCAGGACAATGAGCAGTTCTTC
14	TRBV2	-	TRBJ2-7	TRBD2	CASSVWTSLDEQYF	TGTGCCAGCAGTGTTTGGACTAGTCTCGACGAGCAGTACTTC
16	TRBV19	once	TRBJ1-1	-	CASSIFPGAVNTEAFF	TGTGCCAGTAGTATCTTCCCGGGTGCGGTGAACACTGAAGCTTTCTTT
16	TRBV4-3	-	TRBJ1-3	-	CASSQATGISGNTIYF	TGCGCCAGCAGCCAGGCCACAGGGATCTCTGGAAACACCATATATTTT
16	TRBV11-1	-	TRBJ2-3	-	CASSTSLSTQTDTQYF	TGTGCCAGCAGCACCTCTCTCTCGACACAAACAGATACGCAGTATTTT
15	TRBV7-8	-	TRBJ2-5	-	CASSTQTRARGTQYF	TGTGCCAGCAGCACCCAAACAAGGGCTCGGGGGACCCAGTACTTC
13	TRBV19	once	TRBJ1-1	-	CASMLYEDTEAFF	TGTGCCAGTATGCTATATGAGGACACTGAAGCTTTCTTT
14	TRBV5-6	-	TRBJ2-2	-	CASTPVANTGELFF	TGTGCCAGCACCCCCGTCGCGAACACCGGGGAGCTGTTTTTT
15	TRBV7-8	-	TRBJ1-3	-	CASSLRTETGNTIYF	TGTGCCAGCAGCTTAAGGACAGAAACTGGAAACACCATATATTTT
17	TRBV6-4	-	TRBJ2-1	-	CASSPPHRTNSYNEQFF	TGTGCCAGCAGTCCCCCCCACCGGACCAACTCCTACAATGAGCAGTTCTTC
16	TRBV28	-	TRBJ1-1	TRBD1	CASTRGQGRWITEAFF	TGTGCCAGCACACGAGGACAGGGGAGGTGGATCACTGAAGCTTTCTTT
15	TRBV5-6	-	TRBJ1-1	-	CASSSKAGLYTEAFF	TGTGCCAGCAGCTCTAAGGCGGGGCTTTACACTGAAGCTTTCTTT